The clone carrying this T cell receptor beta chain showed up many times. Its antigen is not identified. The data originate from a study of T cell repertoires in cytomegalovirus infection. Whole-study context: Both CMV infection and a matching HLA type were indicated by public TCR beta signatures.

Study-wide results and caveats: Summed public TCR beta family frequency identified CMV carriers bearing the relevant HLA. HLA-C-restricted CMV clonotypes gave the most frequent clonotype in two of eight donors.

Trimming left V 4 bases short and J 6 bases short, with 11 bases between. The CDR3 length is 13 residues. Germline V gives CDR1 MNHNS, CDR2 SASEGT. TCRdb recomputed calls from the reads with MiXCR, one row per CDR3 protein. Among 90,000 to 130,000 distinct CDR3 sequences listed, around 9.1% were seen once. The sequenced material came from PBMCs, sequenced either directly or after in vitro stimulation (not recorded which). The chain uses TRBV6-1 and TRBJ2-3; a weak D match, TRBD1 (5 bases). The clonotype comes from a human donor in good health (CMV status not recorded). Some clones in this sample may be carry-over from other donors' samples. CDR3 loop: CASSALKGDTQYF. In DNA form, the CDR3 reads TGTGCCAGCAGTGCGTTAAAGGGGGATACGCAGTATTTT.